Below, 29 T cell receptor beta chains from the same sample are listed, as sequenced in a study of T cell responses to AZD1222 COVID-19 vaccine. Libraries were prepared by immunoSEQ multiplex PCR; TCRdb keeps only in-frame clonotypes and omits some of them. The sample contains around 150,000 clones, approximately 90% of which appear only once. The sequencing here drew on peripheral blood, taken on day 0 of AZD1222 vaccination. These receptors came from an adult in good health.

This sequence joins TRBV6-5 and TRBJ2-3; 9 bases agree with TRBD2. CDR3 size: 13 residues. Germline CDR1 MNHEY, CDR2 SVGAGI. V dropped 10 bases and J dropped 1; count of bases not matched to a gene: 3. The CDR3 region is CATRTSGTDTQYF. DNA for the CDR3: TGTGCCACCAGGACTAGCGGCACAGATACGCAGTATTTT.

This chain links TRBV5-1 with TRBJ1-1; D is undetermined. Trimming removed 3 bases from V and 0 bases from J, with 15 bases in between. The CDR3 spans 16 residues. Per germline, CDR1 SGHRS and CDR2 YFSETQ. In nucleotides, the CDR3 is TGCGCCAGCAGCTCTTATATAGCCCCCTTGAACACTGAAGCTTTCTTT. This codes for CASSSYIAPLNTEAFF.

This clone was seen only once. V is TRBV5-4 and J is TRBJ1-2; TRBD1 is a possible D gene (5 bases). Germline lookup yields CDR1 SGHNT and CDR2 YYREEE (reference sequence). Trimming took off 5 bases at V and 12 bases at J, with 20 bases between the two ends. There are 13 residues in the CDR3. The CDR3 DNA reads TGTGCCAGCAGTCAGGTCGGTCTCGAAGGGGACACCTTC. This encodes CASSQVGLEGDTF.

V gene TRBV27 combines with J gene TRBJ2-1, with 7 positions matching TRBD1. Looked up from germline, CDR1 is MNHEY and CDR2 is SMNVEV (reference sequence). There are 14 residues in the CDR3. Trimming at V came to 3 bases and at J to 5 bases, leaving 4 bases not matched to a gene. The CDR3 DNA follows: TGTGCCAGCAGTTTTACAGGGGCAAACAATGAGCAGTTCTTC. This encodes CASSFTGANNEQFF.

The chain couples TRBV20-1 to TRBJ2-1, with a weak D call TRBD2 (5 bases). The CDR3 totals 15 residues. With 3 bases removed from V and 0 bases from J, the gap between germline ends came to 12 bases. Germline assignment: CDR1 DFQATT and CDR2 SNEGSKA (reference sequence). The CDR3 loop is CSASRGRSSYNEQFF. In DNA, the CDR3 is TGCAGTGCTAGTAGAGGGAGAAGCTCCTACAATGAGCAGTTCTTC.

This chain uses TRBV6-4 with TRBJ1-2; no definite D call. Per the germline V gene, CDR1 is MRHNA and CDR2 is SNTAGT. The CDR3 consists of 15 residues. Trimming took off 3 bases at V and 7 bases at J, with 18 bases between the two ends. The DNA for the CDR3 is TGTGCCAGCAGTGAAGGAATCCGGGCAATTAGTGGCTACACCTTC. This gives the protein CASSEGIRAISGYTF.

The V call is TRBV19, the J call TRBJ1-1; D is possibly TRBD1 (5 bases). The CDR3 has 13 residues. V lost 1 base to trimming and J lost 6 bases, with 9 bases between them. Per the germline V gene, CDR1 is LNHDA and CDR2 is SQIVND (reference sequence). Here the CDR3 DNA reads TGTGCCAGTAGTATAGCGGACATCCCTGAAGCTTTCTTT. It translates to CASSIADIPEAFF.

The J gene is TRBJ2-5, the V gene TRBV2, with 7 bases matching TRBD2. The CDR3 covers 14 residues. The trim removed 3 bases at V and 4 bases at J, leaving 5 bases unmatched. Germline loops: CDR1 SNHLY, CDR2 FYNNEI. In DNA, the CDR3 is TGTGCCAGCAGTGACTCAGCGGGGAGAGAGACCCAGTACTTC. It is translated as CASSDSAGRETQYF.

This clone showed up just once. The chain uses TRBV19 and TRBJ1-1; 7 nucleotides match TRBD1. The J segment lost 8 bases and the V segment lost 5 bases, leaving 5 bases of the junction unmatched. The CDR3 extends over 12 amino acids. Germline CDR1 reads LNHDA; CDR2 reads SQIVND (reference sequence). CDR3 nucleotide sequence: TGTGCCAGTAGTGGGCGGGACAGCGAAGCTTTCTTT. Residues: CASSGRDSEAFF.

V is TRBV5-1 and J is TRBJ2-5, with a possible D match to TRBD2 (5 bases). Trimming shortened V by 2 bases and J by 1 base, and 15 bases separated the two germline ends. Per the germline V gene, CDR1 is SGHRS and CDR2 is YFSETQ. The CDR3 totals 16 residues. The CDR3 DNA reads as TGCGCCAGCAGCTTTAACGGTCCGGGGAGCCAAGAGACCCAGTACTTC. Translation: CASSFNGPGSQETQYF.

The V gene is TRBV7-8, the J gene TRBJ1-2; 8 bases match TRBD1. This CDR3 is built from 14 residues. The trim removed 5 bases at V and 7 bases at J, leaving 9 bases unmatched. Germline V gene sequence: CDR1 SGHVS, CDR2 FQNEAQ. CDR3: CASSRTGGRVGYTF. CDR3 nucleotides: TGTGCCAGCAGCCGAACAGGGGGTCGAGTTGGCTACACCTTC.

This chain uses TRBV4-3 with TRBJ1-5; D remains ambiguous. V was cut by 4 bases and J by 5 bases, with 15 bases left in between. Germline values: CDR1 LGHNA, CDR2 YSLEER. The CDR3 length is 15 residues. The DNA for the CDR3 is TGCGCCAGCAGCCGCACCGGGTCCCGAGATCAGCCCCAGCATTTT. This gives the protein CASSRTGSRDQPQHF.

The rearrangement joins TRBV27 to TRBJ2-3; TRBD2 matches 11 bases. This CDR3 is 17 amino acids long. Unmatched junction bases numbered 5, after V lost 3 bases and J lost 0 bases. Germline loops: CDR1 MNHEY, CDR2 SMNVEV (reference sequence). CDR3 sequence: CASSFSSGRLSTDTQYF. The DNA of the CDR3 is TGTGCCAGCAGTTTCTCTAGCGGGAGGCTTAGCACAGATACGCAGTATTTT.

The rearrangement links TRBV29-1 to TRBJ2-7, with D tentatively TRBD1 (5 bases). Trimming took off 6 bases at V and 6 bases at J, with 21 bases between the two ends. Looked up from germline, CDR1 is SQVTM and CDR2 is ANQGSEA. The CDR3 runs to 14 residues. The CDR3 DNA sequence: TGCAGCGTCAGTTGGGGCCCTGGGGCTGGCGAGCAGTACTTC. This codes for CSVSWGPGAGEQYF.

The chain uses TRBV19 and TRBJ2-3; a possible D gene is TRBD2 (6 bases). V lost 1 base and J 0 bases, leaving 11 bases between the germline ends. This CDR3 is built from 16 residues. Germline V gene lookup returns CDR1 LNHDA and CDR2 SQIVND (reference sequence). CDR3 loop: CASSIVKRASTDTQYF. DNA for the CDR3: TGTGCCAGTAGTATAGTAAAGCGGGCTAGCACAGATACGCAGTATTTT. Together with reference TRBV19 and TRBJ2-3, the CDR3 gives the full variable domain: DGGITQSPKYLFRKEGQNVTLSCEQNLNHDAMYWYRQDPGQGLRLIYYSQIVNDFQKGDIAEGYSVSREKKESFPLTVTSAQKNPTAFYLCASSIVKRASTDTQYFGPGTRLTVL.

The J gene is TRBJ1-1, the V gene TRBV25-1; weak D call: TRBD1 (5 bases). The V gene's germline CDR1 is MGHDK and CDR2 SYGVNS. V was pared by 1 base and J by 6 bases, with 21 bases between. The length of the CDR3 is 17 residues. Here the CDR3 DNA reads TGTGCCAGCAGTGAATTTACTTCCTCACAGGAGGCCCCTGAAGCTTTCTTT. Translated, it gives CASSEFTSSQEAPEAFF.

The CDR3 reads CASSPQRRATNEKLFF. CDR3 DNA: TGTGCCAGCAGCCCCCAGCGCAGAGCAACTAATGAAAAACTGTTTTTT. This rearrangement joins TRBV5-8 to TRBJ1-4; D not certain. This CDR3 spans 16 amino acids. Per germline, CDR1 SGHTS and CDR2 YDEGEE. Trimming removed 4 bases from V and 0 bases from J, with 13 bases in between.

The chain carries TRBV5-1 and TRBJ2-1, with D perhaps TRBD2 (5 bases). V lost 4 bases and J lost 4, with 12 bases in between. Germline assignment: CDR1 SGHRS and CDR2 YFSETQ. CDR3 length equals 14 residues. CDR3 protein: CASSPLAGYNEQFF. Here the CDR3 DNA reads TGCGCCAGCAGCCCTCTGGCGGGTTACAATGAGCAGTTCTTC.

CDR3 in amino acids: CASSEAPFRAGGQETQYF. For the CDR3, the DNA is TGTGCCAGCAGTGAAGCGCCATTCCGGGCGGGAGGGCAGGAGACCCAGTACTTC. The V call is TRBV6-1, the J call TRBJ2-5, with 9 bases that match TRBD2. The CDR3 has 18 residues. From germline, CDR1 is MNHNS and CDR2 SASEGT. V lost 0 bases and J lost 5; bases outside the gene matches: 13.

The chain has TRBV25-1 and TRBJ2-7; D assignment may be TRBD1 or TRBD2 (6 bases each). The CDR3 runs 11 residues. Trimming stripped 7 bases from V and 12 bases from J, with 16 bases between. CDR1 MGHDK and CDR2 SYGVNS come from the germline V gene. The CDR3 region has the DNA TGTGCCAGCAAAATGGGGGGCGAACTGTACTTC. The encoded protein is CASKMGGELYF.

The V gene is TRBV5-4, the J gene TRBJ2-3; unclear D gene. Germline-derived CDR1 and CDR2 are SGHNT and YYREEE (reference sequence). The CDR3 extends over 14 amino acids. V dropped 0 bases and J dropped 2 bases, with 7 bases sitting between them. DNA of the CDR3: TGTGCCAGCAGCTTGGACTACACCACAGATACGCAGTATTTT. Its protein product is CASSLDYTTDTQYF.

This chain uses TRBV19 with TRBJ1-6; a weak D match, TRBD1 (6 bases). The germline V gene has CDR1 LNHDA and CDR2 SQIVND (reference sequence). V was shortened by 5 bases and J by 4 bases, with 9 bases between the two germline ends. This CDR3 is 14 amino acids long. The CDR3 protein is CASSLRGYNSPLHF. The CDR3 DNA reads TGTGCCAGTAGTCTTAGGGGGTATAATTCACCCCTCCACTTT.

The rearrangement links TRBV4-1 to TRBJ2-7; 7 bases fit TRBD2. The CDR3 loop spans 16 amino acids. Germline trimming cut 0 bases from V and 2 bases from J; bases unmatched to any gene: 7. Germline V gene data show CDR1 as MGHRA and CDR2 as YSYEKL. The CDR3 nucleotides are TGCGCCAGCAGCCAAGATCCCCCTAGCGGCGCCTACGAGCAGTACTTC. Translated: CASSQDPPSGAYEQYF.

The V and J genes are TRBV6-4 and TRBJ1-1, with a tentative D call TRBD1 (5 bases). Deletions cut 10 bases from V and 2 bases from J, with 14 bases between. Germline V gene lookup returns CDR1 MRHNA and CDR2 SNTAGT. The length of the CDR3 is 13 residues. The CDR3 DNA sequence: TGTGCCACCCGACCAGACAGAAACACTGAAGCTTTCTTT. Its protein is CATRPDRNTEAFF.

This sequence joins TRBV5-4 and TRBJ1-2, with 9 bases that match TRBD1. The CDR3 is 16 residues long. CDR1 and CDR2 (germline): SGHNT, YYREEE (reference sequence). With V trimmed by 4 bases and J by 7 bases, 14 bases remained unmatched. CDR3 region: CASSGSRDRAPSGYTF. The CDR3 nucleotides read TGTGCCAGCAGCGGGTCCCGGGACAGGGCCCCGAGTGGCTACACCTTC. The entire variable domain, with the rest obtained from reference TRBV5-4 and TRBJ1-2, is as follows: ETGVTQSPTHLIKTRGQQVTLRCSSQSGHNTVSWYQQALGQGPQFIFQYYREEENGRGNFPPRFSGLQFPNYSSELNVNALELDDSALYLCASSGSRDRAPSGYTFGSGTRLTVV.

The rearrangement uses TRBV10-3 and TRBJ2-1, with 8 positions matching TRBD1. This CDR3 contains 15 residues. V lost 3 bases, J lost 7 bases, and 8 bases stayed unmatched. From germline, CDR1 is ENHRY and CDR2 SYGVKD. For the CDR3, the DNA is TGTGCCATCAGTGAACTGGACAGGGCGATTAATGAGCAGTTCTTC. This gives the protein CAISELDRAINEQFF.

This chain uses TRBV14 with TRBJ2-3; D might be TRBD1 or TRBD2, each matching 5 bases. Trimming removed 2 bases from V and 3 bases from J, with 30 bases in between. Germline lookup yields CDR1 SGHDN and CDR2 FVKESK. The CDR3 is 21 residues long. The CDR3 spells CASSQNWGLGGKRSQTDTQYF. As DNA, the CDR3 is TGTGCCAGCAGCCAAAATTGGGGCCTTGGAGGTAAACGTTCCCAAACAGATACGCAGTATTTT.

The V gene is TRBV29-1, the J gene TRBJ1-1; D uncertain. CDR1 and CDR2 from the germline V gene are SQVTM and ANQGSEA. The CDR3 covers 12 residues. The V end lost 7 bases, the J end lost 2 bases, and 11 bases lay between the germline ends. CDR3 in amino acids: CSGSGPNTEAFF. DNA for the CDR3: TGCAGCGGATCCGGCCCTAACACTGAAGCTTTCTTT.

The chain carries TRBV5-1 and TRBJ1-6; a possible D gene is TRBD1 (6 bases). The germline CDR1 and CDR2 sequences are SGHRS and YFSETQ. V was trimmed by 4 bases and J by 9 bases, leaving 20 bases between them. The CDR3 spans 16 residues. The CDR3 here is CASSTRDNFVTSPLHF. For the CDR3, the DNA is TGCGCCAGCAGCACCAGGGACAACTTCGTTACTTCACCCCTCCACTTT.